This T cell receptor beta chain was captured by sequencing in a study of PD-1 blockade in classical Hodgkin lymphoma. Some clones are missing from TCRdb's copy, which holds only in-frame ones; the method was immunoSEQ multiplex PCR. The sample contains about 97,000 clones, approximately 83% of which appear only once. Patients all relapsed after autologous stem cell transplantation, and there was variation in brentuximab vedotin exposure. The sequence was obtained from a human donor with classical Hodgkin lymphoma. The material sequenced was peripheral blood mononuclear cells (PBMCs), taken at baseline.

In DNA form, the CDR3 reads TGTGCCAGCAGCTCTAGCGGGAGCACAGATACGCAGTATTTT. Translating gives CASSSSGSTDTQYF. J is TRBJ2-3 and V is TRBV5-4, with TRBD2 identical over 8 bases. Trimming removed 3 bases from V and 0 bases from J; junction bases left unmatched: 0. The CDR3 consists of 14 residues. Germline lookup yields CDR1 SGHNT and CDR2 YYREEE (reference sequence).